This entry describes one TCR beta chain. This clonotype has a handful of counts. Its antigen target is currently unknown. Base qualities are missing; no much larger clone stands one base away. The data were produced on an Illumina HiSeq 1500. The raw public reads went through TCRdb reprocessing: fastp at Q25, MiXCR clone calling, in-frame beta chains kept. One record per CDR3 amino acid sequence lists the most common genes and DNA. The sample yields 300,000 to 450,000 distinct CDR3 sequences; 15% to 20% were counted once. Approximately 10% of the sample is held by the ten biggest clonotypes. These data are taken from a study of T cell repertoires in cytomegalovirus infection (dated by TCRdb to the late 2010s). As for the study more broadly: The HLA type of each donor mattered for the analysis, because public TCR beta signatures pointed to carriage of CMV infection along with the matching HLA type. On the study overall, not on this receptor specifically: Cumulative frequency of public TCR beta family members discriminated carriers of CMV infection plus the relevant HLA type in this cohort and an independent 352-donor cohort. The ex vivo response was dominated by HLA-C-restricted CMV-specific TCR beta clonotypes, which also provided the single most frequent clonotype in two of eight donors.

Cut back by 1 base and 4 bases, the V and J ends lie 14 bases apart. From the cysteine up to the phenylalanine, the CDR3 has a length of 16 residues. Only the CDR3 part of the read is kept: 48 bases, read in frame from the first base. Looking up the germline V gene (reference sequence) yields CDR1 DFQATT and CDR2 SNEGSKA. The chain is encoded by TRBV20-1 joined to TRBJ2-6, and the D gene may be TRBD2, 6 bases matching. Sequencing was performed on PBMCs. The sequence was collected from a human donor in good health (CMV status not recorded). Some clones in this sample may be carry-over from other donors' samples. The CDR3 region: CSARGWRRAGANVLTF. The base sequence is TGCAGTGCTAGAGGATGGAGGAGGGCGGGGGCCAACGTCCTGACTTTC.